These 27 T cell receptor beta chains were sequenced from one sample in a study of OX40 agonist ivuxolimab in advanced cancers. Method: immunoSEQ multiplex PCR; TCRdb's copy keeps in-frame clones and lacks some. The sample contains around 47,000 clones, roughly nine tenths of which appear only once. The sample was CD4+ or CD8+ T cells sorted from blood, taken in a trial of the OX40 agonist ivuxolimab. All receptors come from an adult with an advanced solid tumor such as melanoma, head and neck, liver or kidney cancer.

The genes are TRBV15 and TRBJ1-4, with a weak D call TRBD1 (6 bases). The length of the CDR3 is 15 residues. Germline CDR1 and CDR2: LNHNV and YYDKDF (reference sequence). Trimming stripped 4 bases from V and 7 bases from J, with 16 bases between. This CDR3 is CATSILRGGGEKLFF. In DNA, the CDR3 is TGTGCCACCAGCATTCTCAGGGGCGGAGGTGAAAAACTGTTTTTT.

This clone was counted at least ten times. The chain joins TRBV30 to TRBJ1-5; 10 positions match TRBD1. The J segment lost 5 bases and the V segment lost 2 bases, leaving 3 bases of the junction unmatched. Germline CDR1 is GTSNPN and CDR2 is SVGIG (reference sequence). The CDR3 contains 14 residues. Written as DNA, the CDR3 is TGTGCCTGGAGTCAGGGGACAGGGGATCAGCCCCAGCATTTT. This encodes CAWSQGTGDQPQHF.

The sample holds a few counts of this clone. The chain uses TRBV5-4 and TRBJ1-4; D might be TRBD1 (6 bases). In germline, CDR1 is SGHNT, CDR2 YYREEE (reference sequence). CDR3 length: 16 residues. V dropped 4 bases and J dropped 0 bases, with 13 bases sitting between them. CDR3 nucleotides: TGTGCCAGCAGCGCCGGGACACTTGCAACTAATGAAAAACTGTTTTTT. Residues: CASSAGTLATNEKLFF.

The gene calls are TRBV7-6 and TRBJ2-3; D is ambiguous. CDR1 and CDR2 from the germline V gene are SGHVS and FNYEAQ. V was clipped by 0 bases and J by 3 bases, with 4 bases between them. The CDR3 is 13 residues long. For the CDR3, the DNA is TGTGCCAGCAGCTTAGCCTGGACAGATACGCAGTATTTT. This sequence encodes CASSLAWTDTQYF.

The chain is built from TRBV19 and TRBJ1-6; D is unclear. CDR1 is LNHDA and CDR2 is SQIVND in the germline V gene (reference sequence). Trimming stripped 3 bases from V and 10 bases from J, with 19 bases between. The CDR3 totals 16 residues. CDR3 loop: CASSIPTEDRGSPLHF. The DNA of the CDR3 is TGTGCCAGTAGTATCCCCACAGAGGACCGAGGATCACCCCTCCACTTT.

This CDR3 reads CASNLYEQYF. CDR3 DNA: TGTGCCAGCAACCTCTACGAGCAGTACTTC. This chain links TRBV6-4 with TRBJ2-7, with D unclear. Per germline, CDR1 MRHNA and CDR2 SNTAGT. This CDR3 comprises 10 residues. V was trimmed by 7 bases and J by 3 bases, leaving 4 bases between them.

The count of this clone is one. The CDR3 loop reads CASSQAWDRGLDIQYF. The CDR3 region has the DNA TGTGCCAGCAGCCAGGCCTGGGACAGGGGTTTGGACATTCAGTACTTC. The genes are TRBV13 and TRBJ2-4; 10 positions agree with TRBD1. From germline, CDR1 is PRHDT and CDR2 FYEKMQ (reference sequence). The CDR3 has 16 amino acids. The V segment lost 5 bases and the J segment 8 bases; nucleotides outside the gene matches: 12.

The rearrangement joins TRBV9 to TRBJ2-1; 7 nucleotides agree with TRBD2. The CDR3 runs to 14 residues. Germline V CDR1 and CDR2: SGDLS, YYNGEE. The J segment lost 7 bases and the V segment lost 0 bases, leaving 4 bases of the junction unmatched. The DNA of the CDR3 is TGTGCCAGCAGCGTAGAGGCCGGGGGGAATGAGCAGTTCTTC. It codes for CASSVEAGGNEQFF.

The J gene is TRBJ2-7, the V gene TRBV13; 10 positions match TRBD2. J lost 4 bases, V lost 2 bases, and 5 bases had no gene match. Per germline, CDR1 PRHDT and CDR2 FYEKMQ (reference sequence). The CDR3 consists of 15 residues. Here the CDR3 reads CASSLKRGGSYEQYF. The CDR3 DNA follows: TGTGCCAGCAGCTTAAAGCGGGGGGGCTCGTACGAGCAGTACTTC.

The rearrangement uses TRBV7-9 and TRBJ2-7; 7 bases map to TRBD1. The trim removed 1 base at V and 5 bases at J, leaving 2 bases unmatched. The CDR3 has 13 residues. CDR1 is SEHNR and CDR2 is FQNEAQ in the germline V gene (reference sequence). This chain's CDR3 is CASSLGQGDEQYF. CDR3 in DNA: TGTGCCAGCAGCTTAGGCCAGGGGGACGAGCAGTACTTC. Filled out from reference TRBV7-9 and TRBJ2-7, the complete variable domain reads DTGVSQNPRHKITKRGQNVTFRCDPISEHNRLYWYRQTLGQGPEFLTYFQNEAQLEKSRLLSDRFSAERPKGSFSTLEIQRTEQGDSAMYLCASSLGQGDEQYFGPGTRLTVT.

V usage is TRBV4-2 and J usage is TRBJ1-2; D is ambiguous. V shed 4 bases and J shed 4 bases, with 22 bases lying between them. The CDR3 totals 17 residues. Germline V gives CDR1 LGHNA, CDR2 YNFKEQ. The CDR3 DNA reads TGTGCCAGCAGCCCAAACCCCGGACCTCCGCGGGGCTATGGCTACACCTTC. Its translation is CASSPNPGPPRGYGYTF.

This clone was found a few times. This CDR3 is also generated by other DNA sequences in the sample. This chain joins TRBV15 and TRBJ1-3; TRBD1 might be the D (5 bases). The CDR3 extends over 14 amino acids. V lost 1 base to trimming and J lost 4 bases, with 8 bases between them. Germline CDR1 is LNHNV and CDR2 is YYDKDF (reference sequence). The CDR3 nucleotides read TGTGCCACCAGCAGAGCGGGGGTGGGAAACACCATATATTTT. Translation gives CATSRAGVGNTIYF.

The rearrangement uses TRBV7-9 and TRBJ2-1; a possible D gene is TRBD2 (6 bases). Trimming pared 7 bases from V and 5 bases from J, leaving 18 bases between. Per the germline V gene, CDR1 is SEHNR and CDR2 is FQNEAQ (reference sequence). This CDR3 is 15 amino acids long. CDR3 in amino acids: CASTHGGLGDNEQFF. CDR3 bases: TGTGCCAGCACCCATGGAGGGCTAGGGGACAATGAGCAGTTCTTC.

This sequence joins TRBV30 and TRBJ2-1; D is unresolved. Trimming removed 3 bases at V and 5 bases at J, with 2 bases between. The length of the CDR3 is 10 residues. Germline assignment: CDR1 GTSNPN and CDR2 SVGIG (reference sequence). In nucleotides, the CDR3 is TGTGCCTGGAGGGACAATGAGCAGTTCTTC. This translates into CAWRDNEQFF.

The V gene is TRBV19, the J gene TRBJ2-5; D could derive from TRBD1 or TRBD2 (7 bases each). Germline CDR1 LNHDA, CDR2 SQIVND (reference sequence). The CDR3 consists of 13 residues. V was trimmed by 5 bases and J by 3 bases, leaving 10 bases between them. The CDR3 nucleotides are TGTGCCAGTAGTCAGGGGGGGGAAGAGACCCAGTACTTC. Translated, it gives CASSQGGEETQYF.

The rearrangement links TRBV5-5 to TRBJ2-7; D is perhaps TRBD2 (6 bases). Germline V gene lookup returns CDR1 SGHKS and CDR2 YYEKEE (reference sequence). V dropped 0 bases and J dropped 6 bases, with 19 bases sitting between them. This CDR3 has 16 amino acids. CDR3 protein: CASSLGPGGSRAEQYF. The CDR3 nucleotides read TGTGCCAGCAGCTTGGGCCCTGGGGGGAGTCGGGCCGAGCAGTACTTC.

The chain recombines TRBV29-1 with TRBJ2-7, with unresolved D. The germline V gene encodes CDR1 SQVTM and CDR2 ANQGSEA. Deletions cut 6 bases from V and 1 base from J, with 7 bases between. The CDR3 contains 11 residues. The DNA for the CDR3 is TGCAGCGTCACATTTTCCTACGAGCAGTACTTC. Translating it yields CSVTFSYEQYF.

V and J are TRBV11-2 and TRBJ2-7; 11 nucleotides agree with TRBD1. The CDR3 runs to 15 residues. The germline CDR1 and CDR2 sequences are SGHAT and FQNNGV. V lost 4 bases, J lost 2 bases, and 4 bases stayed unmatched. This CDR3 is CASSWGQGDAYEQYF. CDR3 sequence (DNA): TGTGCCAGCAGCTGGGGACAGGGGGATGCCTACGAGCAGTACTTC.

The CDR3 loop is CASSPRGGGYYGYTF. The CDR3 DNA reads as TGTGCCAGCAGTCCCAGGGGAGGGGGCTACTATGGCTACACCTTC. The rearrangement joins TRBV27 to TRBJ1-2, with 7 bases that match TRBD1. V lost 5 bases, J lost 3 bases, and 9 bases stayed unmatched. The germline V gene has CDR1 MNHEY and CDR2 SMNVEV (reference sequence). The CDR3 runs 15 residues.

The rearrangement uses TRBV4-2 and TRBJ1-3; D gene ambiguous. The CDR3 length is 15 residues. V was pared by 3 bases and J by 3 bases, with 12 bases between. Germline V lookup: CDR1 LGHNA, CDR2 YNFKEQ. CDR3 sequence: CASSHSLGDGNTIYF. The CDR3 region has the DNA TGTGCCAGCAGCCATAGTCTAGGAGATGGAAACACCATATATTTT.

This clone has just one count. The rearrangement links TRBV19 to TRBJ1-2, with 7 bases identical to TRBD1. Germline loops: CDR1 LNHDA, CDR2 SQIVND (reference sequence). The J segment lost 5 bases and the V segment lost 8 bases, leaving 8 bases of the junction unmatched. This CDR3 has 13 residues. In nucleotides, the CDR3 is TGTGCCAGTCAGACAGGGAGTGGTTATGGCTACACCTTC. It translates to CASQTGSGYGYTF.

The rearrangement joins TRBV5-1 to TRBJ2-5, with 7 nucleotides matching TRBD1. Germline CDR1 SGHRS, CDR2 YFSETQ. V trimming: 0 bases; J trimming: 4 bases; junction bases outside the gene matches: 9. This CDR3 has 16 amino acids. CDR3 nucleotides: TGCGCCAGCAGCTTGGGGCAGGGGGATTATCGAGAGACCCAGTACTTC. This gives the protein CASSLGQGDYRETQYF. Supplemented by reference TRBV5-1 and TRBJ2-5, the full variable domain reads KAGVTQTPRYLIKTRGQQVTLSCSPISGHRSVSWYQQTPGQGLQFLFEYFSETQRNKGNFPGRFSGRQFSNSRSEMNVSTLELGDSALYLCASSLGQGDYRETQYFGPGTRLLVL.

The V and J genes are TRBV4-3 and TRBJ1-1; D unresolved. Germline CDR1 and CDR2: LGHNA and YSLEER. The CDR3 spans 14 residues. Trimming took 1 base from V and 2 from J, leaving 8 bases between them. CDR3 protein: CASSQGGGNTEAFF. The CDR3 DNA follows: TGCGCCAGCAGCCAAGGGGGAGGAAACACTGAAGCTTTCTTT.

The chain couples TRBV4-1 to TRBJ2-7, with 9 bases fitting TRBD1. The CDR3 sequence is 16 residues long. Germline values: CDR1 MGHRA, CDR2 YSYEKL. V dropped 6 bases and J dropped 3; count of bases not matched to a gene: 12. The CDR3 spells CASRAHPDRGDYEQYF. In DNA, the CDR3 is TGCGCCAGCAGAGCCCACCCGGACAGGGGAGACTACGAGCAGTACTTC.

This chain connects TRBV23-1 to TRBJ2-7, with D perhaps TRBD2 (6 bases). Being an ORF, TRBV23-1 has a function that is uncertain. The CDR3 extends over 15 amino acids. V was shortened by 5 bases and J by 3 bases, with 17 bases between the two germline ends. CDR3 bases: TGCGCCAGCAGTTTAGGGAGGCCCCTAAGCTACGAGCAGTACTTC. Protein: CASSLGRPLSYEQYF.

The chain employs TRBV9 and TRBJ2-3; D may be TRBD2 (6 bases). The CDR3 consists of 14 residues. Germline CDR1 and CDR2: SGDLS and YYNGEE. V was pared by 3 bases and J by 4 bases, with 12 bases between. The CDR3 protein is CASSAGSGPDTQYF. The CDR3, as DNA: TGTGCCAGCAGCGCCGGTAGCGGCCCAGATACGCAGTATTTT.

The table lists this clone with a few counts. This chain links TRBV7-8 with TRBJ1-4; tentatively, D is TRBD1 (5 bases). The germline V gene has CDR1 SGHVS and CDR2 FQNEAQ. The V and J ends lost 0 bases and 7 bases respectively, with 15 bases between them. This CDR3 spans 16 amino acids. The CDR3 nucleotides are TGTGCCAGCAGCTTAGCTTCCGGGGGTCGAGGTGAAAAACTGTTTTTT. It translates to CASSLASGGRGEKLFF.